Described below is a single T cell receptor (beta chain) sequence and its context. Antigen: not known. Treatment given: about 20 received Ad26.COV2.S at low or high dose, single or two shots; 5 received placebo; per-sample allocation not given. After the first vaccine or placebo injection, samples were drawn on day 63. The sample belongs to a study of Ad26.COV2.S vaccination and SARS-CoV-2 variants. Overall study results and limits: Vaccine recipients surpassed placebo recipients in spike-specific TCR breadth. Reported post-vaccination CD8+ and CD4+ T cell responses to spike showed substantial breadth.

TCRdb keeps only in-frame clones here, not all; method: immunoSEQ multiplex PCR. This table holds 250,000 or so clones, around 88% found once. The specimen comprised peripheral blood, sampled in a trial of Ad26.COV2.S vaccine versus placebo. The TCR originated in a person between 18 and 65 years old who received the Ad26.COV2.S COVID-19 vaccine or a placebo.

The CDR3: CASSRFPGTGYNEQFF. CDR3 bases: TGTGCCAGCAGCCGTTTCCCCGGTACGGGGTACAATGAGCAGTTCTTC. The chain couples TRBV13 to TRBJ2-1, with a possible D match to TRBD2 (5 bases). V shed 5 bases and J shed 4 bases, with 18 bases lying between them. CDR1 is PRHDT, CDR2 FYEKMQ, per germline (reference sequence). The CDR3 is 16 amino acids.